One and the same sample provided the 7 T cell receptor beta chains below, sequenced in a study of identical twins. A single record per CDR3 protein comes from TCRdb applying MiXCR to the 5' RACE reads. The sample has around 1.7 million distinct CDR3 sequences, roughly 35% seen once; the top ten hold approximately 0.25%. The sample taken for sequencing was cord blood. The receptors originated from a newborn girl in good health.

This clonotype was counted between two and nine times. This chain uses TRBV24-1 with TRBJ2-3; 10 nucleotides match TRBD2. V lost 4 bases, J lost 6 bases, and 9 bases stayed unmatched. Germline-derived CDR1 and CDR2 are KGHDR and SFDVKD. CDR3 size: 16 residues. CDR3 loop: CATSDPSGREGDTQYF. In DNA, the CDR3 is TGTGCCACCAGTGACCCTAGCGGGAGAGAGGGGGATACGCAGTATTTT.

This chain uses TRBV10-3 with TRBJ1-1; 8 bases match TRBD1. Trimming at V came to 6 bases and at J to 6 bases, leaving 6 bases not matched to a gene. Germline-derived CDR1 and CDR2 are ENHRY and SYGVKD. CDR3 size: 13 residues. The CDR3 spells CAIRPTGEAEAFF. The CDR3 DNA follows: TGTGCCATCAGGCCGACAGGGGAGGCTGAAGCTTTCTTT.

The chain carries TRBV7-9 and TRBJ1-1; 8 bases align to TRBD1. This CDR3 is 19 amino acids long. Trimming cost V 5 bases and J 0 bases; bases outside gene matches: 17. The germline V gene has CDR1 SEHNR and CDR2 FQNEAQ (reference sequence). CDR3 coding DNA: TGTGCCAGCAGCCGTGAATTAGGTCGGGACAGGAAAATGAACACTGAAGCTTTCTTT. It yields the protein CASSRELGRDRKMNTEAFF.

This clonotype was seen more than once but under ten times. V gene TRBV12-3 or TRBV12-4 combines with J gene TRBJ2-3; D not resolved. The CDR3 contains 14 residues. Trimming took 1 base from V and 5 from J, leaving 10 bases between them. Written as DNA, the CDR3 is TGTGCCAGCAGTTTAGGGTCCAGGCTAGATACGCAGTATTTT. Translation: CASSLGSRLDTQYF.

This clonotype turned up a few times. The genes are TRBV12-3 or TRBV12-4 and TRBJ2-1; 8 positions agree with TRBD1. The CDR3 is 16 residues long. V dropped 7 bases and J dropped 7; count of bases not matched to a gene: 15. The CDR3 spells CASTRRYAQGANEQFF. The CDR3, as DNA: TGTGCCAGCACTAGAAGGTACGCTCAGGGGGCGAATGAGCAGTTCTTC.

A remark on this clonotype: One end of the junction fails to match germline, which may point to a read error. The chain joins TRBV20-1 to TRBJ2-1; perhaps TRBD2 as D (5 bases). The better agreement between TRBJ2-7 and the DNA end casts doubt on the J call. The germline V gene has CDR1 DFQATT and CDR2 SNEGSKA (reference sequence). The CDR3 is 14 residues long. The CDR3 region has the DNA TGCAGTGCGAGAGCTGAGCGGCGCGACAATGAGCAGTACTTC. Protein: CSARAERRDNEQYF.

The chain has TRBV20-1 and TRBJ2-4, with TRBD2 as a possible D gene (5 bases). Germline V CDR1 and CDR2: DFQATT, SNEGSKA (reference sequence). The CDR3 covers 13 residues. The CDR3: CSDGVDSSYEQYF. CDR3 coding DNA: TGCAGCGACGGGGTGGACTCTTCCTATGAGCAGTACTTC.